Below are 20 T cell receptor beta chains sequenced from a single sample in a study of beta chain features in type 1 diabetes. Regarding the study as a whole: Researchers report that Type 1 diabetes patients had moderately but significantly shorter TCRB CDR3s across all four CD4+ subsets.

These TCRs are of unknown antigen specificity. Expressed TCRB transcripts were sequenced because the isolated RNA had all been reverse transcribed beforehand. Assay used: immunoSEQ multiplex PCR; TCRdb lists only in-frame clones, some missing. The sample contains approximately 260,000 clones, about 24% of which appear only once. Sequences were obtained from naive CD4+ T cells from blood. The receptor set was obtained from a woman aged 30 to 39 with type 1 diabetes.

The rearrangement joins TRBV6-1 to TRBJ2-7, with TRBD2 identical over 10 bases. CDR3 size: 13 residues. CDR1 is MNHNS, CDR2 SASEGT, per germline. V was pared by 8 bases and J by 0 bases, with 1 base of the junction left unmatched. For the CDR3, the DNA is TGTGCCAGCGGGACTAGCGACTCCTACGAGCAGTACTTC. Translation gives CASGTSDSYEQYF.

This clone has a handful of counts. This chain connects TRBV7-6 to TRBJ2-1; the D gene is possibly TRBD1 (5 bases). The V gene lost 1 base and the J gene lost 0 bases, with 7 bases spanning the gap. The CDR3 has 15 residues. Germline CDR1 SGHVS, CDR2 FNYEAQ. Here the CDR3 reads CASSLGQPSYNEQFF. CDR3 DNA sequence: TGTGCCAGCAGCTTAGGACAGCCCTCCTACAATGAGCAGTTCTTC.

This clone was observed a few times. The gene calls are TRBV30 and TRBJ2-5, with unresolved D. Germline values: CDR1 GTSNPN, CDR2 SVGIG (reference sequence). V was pared by 0 bases and J by 5 bases, with 7 bases between. CDR3 size: 12 residues. CDR3 nucleotides: TGTGCCTGGAGTGTACTGGTGGAGACCCAGTACTTC. Its translation is CAWSVLVETQYF.

This clone was counted only a few times. The V call is TRBV4-1, the J call TRBJ1-5, with D maybe TRBD1 (6 bases). V gave up 4 bases and J gave up 0 bases, with 10 bases separating them. The germline gives CDR1 MGHRA, CDR2 YSYEKL. The CDR3 totals 15 residues. CDR3 DNA sequence: TGCGCCAGCAGCCGACAGGTCGATAGCAATCAGCCCCAGCATTTT. It encodes CASSRQVDSNQPQHF.

This clone appeared a few times. The chain joins TRBV7-3 to TRBJ2-3; D is possibly TRBD2 (6 bases). CDR3 size: 16 residues. The germline CDR1 and CDR2 sequences are SGHTA and FQGTGA. Trimming removed 5 bases from V and 3 bases from J, with 18 bases in between. The chain's CDR3 is CASSPFKGGETDTQYF. The CDR3 coding sequence is TGTGCCAGCAGCCCTTTTAAGGGAGGTGAGACAGATACGCAGTATTTT. Drawing the rest from reference TRBV7-3 and TRBJ2-3, the complete variable domain is GAGVSQTPSNKVTEKGKYVELRCDPISGHTALYWYRQSLGQGPEFLIYFQGTGAADDSGLPNDRFFAVRPEGSVSTLKIQRTERGDSAVYLCASSPFKGGETDTQYFGPGTRLTVL.

This rearrangement joins TRBV7-2 to TRBJ1-2; D possibly corresponds to TRBD1 (5 bases). The CDR3 extends over 15 amino acids. Trimming pared 5 bases from V and 2 bases from J, leaving 15 bases between. Germline CDR1 SGHTA, CDR2 FQGNSA. CDR3 loop: CASSPRRGMNYGYTF. DNA for the CDR3: TGTGCCAGCAGCCCCAGGCGGGGGATGAACTATGGCTACACCTTC.

The chain employs TRBV7-2 and TRBJ2-5, with D possibly being TRBD2 (7 bases). The CDR3 spans 16 residues. Trimming stripped 1 base from V and 5 bases from J, with 17 bases between. CDR1 and CDR2 (germline): SGHTA, FQGNSA. The CDR3 DNA follows: TGTGCCAGCAGCTTAGTTGTGGGGGGAGGGGGTGAGACCCAGTACTTC. Protein product: CASSLVVGGGGETQYF.

In DNA form, the CDR3 reads TGCGCCAGCAGCTTACGCTACAGGGGCCTCTCCTACGAGCAGTACTTC. This gives the protein CASSLRYRGLSYEQYF. J is TRBJ2-7 and V is TRBV5-1; 7 bases agree with TRBD1. CDR1 and CDR2 from the germline V gene are SGHRS and YFSETQ. CDR3 length equals 16 residues. V gave up 2 bases and J gave up 0 bases; unmatched junction bases: 8.

In this sample, this clone turned up a few times. The rearrangement links TRBV7-8 to TRBJ2-3; 8 bases are a match to TRBD1. V lost 5 bases and J lost 1; bases outside the gene matches: 5. The CDR3 contains 15 residues. CDR1 and CDR2 (germline): SGHVS, FQNEAQ. The CDR3 region is CASSQSGGGTDTQYF. CDR3 nucleotide sequence: TGTGCCAGCAGCCAGTCAGGGGGCGGCACAGATACGCAGTATTTT.

The V call is TRBV5-4, the J call TRBJ2-5, with a tentative D call TRBD2 (6 bases). The CDR3 is 16 residues long. V lost 2 bases and J 2 bases, leaving 16 bases between the germline ends. The V gene's germline CDR1 is SGHNT and CDR2 YYREEE (reference sequence). In nucleotides, the CDR3 is TGTGCCAGCAGCTTTCCCGCGGGTGGGGGGCAAGAGACCCAGTACTTC. Translating it yields CASSFPAGGGQETQYF.

The chain joins TRBV29-1 to TRBJ2-5; 7 nucleotides align to TRBD2. Trimming removed 7 bases from V and 5 bases from J; junction bases left unmatched: 10. In germline, CDR1 is SQVTM, CDR2 ANQGSEA. This CDR3 is built from 13 residues. The CDR3: CSGLGEGTETQYF. In DNA form, the CDR3 reads TGCAGCGGCCTAGGGGAGGGTACGGAGACCCAGTACTTC.

The chain is built from TRBV7-2 and TRBJ2-3; TRBD2 agrees at 11 bases. Germline V lookup: CDR1 SGHTA, CDR2 FQGNSA. The CDR3 is 14 amino acids. After removal of 4 bases from V and 4 bases from J, the junction contained 1 base not matched to a gene. CDR3 amino acids: CASSWGLAADTQYF. DNA of the CDR3: TGTGCCAGCAGCTGGGGACTAGCGGCAGATACGCAGTATTTT.

This clone was found a few times. This chain joins TRBV18 and TRBJ1-3, with D maybe TRBD1 (5 bases). Germline CDR1 KGHSH, CDR2 LQKENI. The CDR3 length is 14 residues. Trimming cost V 3 bases and J 2 bases, with 8 bases left between them. Here the CDR3 reads CASSPARAGNTIYF. The CDR3 DNA follows: TGTGCCAGCTCACCTGCCAGGGCTGGAAACACCATATATTTT.

This clone turned up a few times. This rearrangement joins TRBV11-2 to TRBJ1-3; TRBD1 is a possible D gene (6 bases). The CDR3 has 15 residues. The V end was cut by 6 bases, the J end by 0 bases, with 12 bases between. The V gene's germline CDR1 is SGHAT and CDR2 FQNNGV. CDR3: CASSPTGNSGNTIYF. Written as DNA, the CDR3 is TGTGCCAGCAGTCCCACAGGGAACTCTGGAAACACCATATATTTT.

The chain links TRBV14 to TRBJ2-7, with 7 bases lining up with TRBD1. This CDR3 has 13 residues. Germline V lookup: CDR1 SGHDN, CDR2 FVKESK. The V gene end was trimmed by 5 bases and the J gene end by 1 base; junction bases not matched to a gene: 2. This CDR3 reads CASSDRESYEQYF. Written as DNA, the CDR3 is TGTGCCAGCAGCGACAGGGAGTCCTACGAGCAGTACTTC.

This clone appeared a few times. This chain joins TRBV6-5 and TRBJ1-2; D is perhaps TRBD1 (6 bases). CDR3 length: 13 residues. V was pared by 6 bases and J by 7 bases, with 15 bases between. Germline V lookup: CDR1 MNHEY, CDR2 SVGAGI. CDR3 residues: CASRPDRLSGYTF. The CDR3 coding sequence is TGTGCCAGCAGACCCGACAGGCTCTCTGGCTACACCTTC.

The V gene is TRBV11-2, the J gene TRBJ2-5; D is perhaps TRBD1 (6 bases). The CDR3 length is 15 residues. The V gene lost 5 bases and the J gene lost 1 base, with 14 bases spanning the gap. Germline CDR1 SGHAT, CDR2 FQNNGV. The CDR3 loop reads CASSVRTALQETQYF. The CDR3 DNA follows: TGTGCCAGCAGCGTCCGGACAGCCCTCCAAGAGACCCAGTACTTC.

This clone was picked up a small number of times. J is TRBJ2-5 and V is TRBV7-2; 10 bases align to TRBD2. The CDR3 loop spans 15 amino acids. After removal of 2 bases from V and 5 bases from J, the junction contained 5 bases not matched to a gene. Germline assignment: CDR1 SGHTA and CDR2 FQGNSA. This CDR3 reads CASSLLAGVWETQYF. Written as DNA, the CDR3 is TGTGCCAGCAGCTTACTAGCGGGAGTATGGGAGACCCAGTACTTC.

The V gene is TRBV11-2, the J gene TRBJ2-2, with 9 bases identical to TRBD2. This CDR3 comprises 16 residues. The germline V gene has CDR1 SGHAT and CDR2 FQNNGV. The V and J ends lost 1 base and 6 bases, in that order; junction bases with no gene match: 6. The CDR3 region is CASSLVGTSLPGELFF. CDR3 nucleotide sequence: TGTGCCAGCAGCTTAGTCGGGACTAGCTTGCCCGGGGAGCTGTTTTTT.

This clone was detected a few times. The junction differs from germline at one of its ends, possibly a read error. V usage is TRBV6-1 and J usage is TRBJ1-2; D is possibly TRBD1 (6 bases). The germline V gene encodes CDR1 MNHNS and CDR2 SASEGT. The CDR3 spans 19 residues. The CDR3 nucleotides are TGTGCCAGCAGAGAAGAAGCAGGACAGTTCCTACGCGCTAACTATGGCTACACCTTC. Translation gives CASREEAGQFLRANYGYTF.